This record looks at one T cell receptor (beta chain) sequence and its context. Antigen unknown. This sample is drawn from a study of cytomegalovirus exposure and HLA in healthy donors. Study outcomes and limitations: High sensitivity and specificity were reportedly achieved when the classifier diagnosed cytomegalovirus status. Rare TCR sequences dominated, though some public TCRs recurred in many donors. Associated with HLA alleles at 0.05 false discovery rate in a later analysis were about 17,000 TCR beta sequences.

With 60 Vbeta and 13 Jbeta primers, the PCR was carried out. Sequencing used immunoSEQ multiplex PCR; TCRdb keeps in-frame clones, though not all of them. Its table lists approximately 110,000 clones. The receptor was derived from a man aged 30 to 39 in good health and CMV-seronegative. Material: PBMCs.

The DNA for the CDR3 is TGTGCCAGCAGCAAAGGGGGACAGAACTATGGCTACACCTTC. Translation gives CASSKGGQNYGYTF. The rearrangement uses TRBV28 and TRBJ1-2, with TRBD1 identical over 7 bases. Germline V gene data show CDR1 as MDHEN and CDR2 as SYDVKM. The junction had 6 bases not matched to a gene; V was cut back by 6 bases and J by 2 bases. The CDR3 loop spans 14 amino acids.